This TCR beta chain derives from a study of T-cell memory formation after mild COVID-19. The germline V gene encodes CDR1 MGHRA and CDR2 YSYEKL. This CDR3 region has 15 residues. Trimming at V came to 4 bases and at J to 4 bases, leaving 4 bases not matched to a gene. MiXCR was run by TCRdb on the 5' RACE reads, yielding one entry per CDR3 protein. The sample consists of roughly 170,000 distinct CDR3 sequences, under 20% of them appearing once. This clonotype has only a few counts. V is TRBV4-1 and J is TRBJ1-6; TRBD1 aligns across 7 bases. The TCR sequence derives from a man aged 18 to 30 who had mild COVID-19 (a few samples of this study predate the infection). Cell type and time point are not known. The sample comprised PBMCs or a T cell subset sorted from them (not recorded which). As DNA, the CDR3 is TGCGCCAGCAGCCCGGGACAGACATATAATTCACCCCTCCACTTT. Its protein is CASSPGQTYNSPLHF.